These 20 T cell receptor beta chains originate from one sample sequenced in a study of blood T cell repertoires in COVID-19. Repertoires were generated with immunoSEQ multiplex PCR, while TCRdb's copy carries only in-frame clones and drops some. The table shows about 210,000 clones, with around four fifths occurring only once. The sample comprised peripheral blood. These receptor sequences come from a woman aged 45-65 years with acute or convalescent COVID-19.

The CDR3 DNA sequence: TGTGCCAGCAGCGAAGTTCTGGAGTATTCACCCCTCCACTTT. This encodes CASSEVLEYSPLHF. The chain recombines TRBV9 with TRBJ1-6; D is unresolved. The germline V gene has CDR1 SGDLS and CDR2 YYNGEE. V dropped 3 bases and J dropped 8 bases, with 12 bases sitting between them. This CDR3 spans 14 amino acids.

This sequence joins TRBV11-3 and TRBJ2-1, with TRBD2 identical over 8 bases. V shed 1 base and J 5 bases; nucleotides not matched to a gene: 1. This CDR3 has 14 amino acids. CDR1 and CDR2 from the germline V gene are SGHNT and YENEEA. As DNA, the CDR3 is TGTGCCAGCAGCTTAGGACTAGCGAACAATGAGCAGTTCTTC. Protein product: CASSLGLANNEQFF.

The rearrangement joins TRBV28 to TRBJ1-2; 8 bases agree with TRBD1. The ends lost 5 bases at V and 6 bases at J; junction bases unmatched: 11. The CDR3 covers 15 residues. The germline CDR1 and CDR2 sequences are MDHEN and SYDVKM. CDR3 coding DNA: TGTGCCAGCAGTCCCGGGACAGGCGGTTTTCATGGCTACACCTTC. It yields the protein CASSPGTGGFHGYTF.

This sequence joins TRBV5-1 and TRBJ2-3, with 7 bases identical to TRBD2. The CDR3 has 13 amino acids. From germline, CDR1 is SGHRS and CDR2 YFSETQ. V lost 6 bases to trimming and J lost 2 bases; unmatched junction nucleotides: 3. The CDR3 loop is CASTSGNTDTQYF. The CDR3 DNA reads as TGCGCCAGCACTAGCGGTAACACAGATACGCAGTATTTT.

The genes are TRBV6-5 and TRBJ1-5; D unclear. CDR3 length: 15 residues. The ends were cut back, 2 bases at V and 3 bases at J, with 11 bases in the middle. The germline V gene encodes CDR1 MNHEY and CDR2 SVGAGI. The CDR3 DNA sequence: TGTGCCAGCAGTTACAGGTCGGGTATCAATCAGCCCCAGCATTTT. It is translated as CASSYRSGINQPQHF.

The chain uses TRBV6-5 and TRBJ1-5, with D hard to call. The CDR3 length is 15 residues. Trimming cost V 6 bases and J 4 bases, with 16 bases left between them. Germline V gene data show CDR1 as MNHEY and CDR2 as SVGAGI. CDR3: CASSLASAPNQPQHF. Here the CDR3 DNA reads TGTGCCAGCAGCCTAGCTTCAGCCCCGAATCAGCCCCAGCATTTT.

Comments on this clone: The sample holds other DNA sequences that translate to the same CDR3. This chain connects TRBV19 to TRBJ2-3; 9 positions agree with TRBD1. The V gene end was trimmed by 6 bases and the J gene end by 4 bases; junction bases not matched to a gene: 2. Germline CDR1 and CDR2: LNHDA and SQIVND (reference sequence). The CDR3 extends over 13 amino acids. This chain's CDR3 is CASRTGGADTQYF. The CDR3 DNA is TGTGCCAGTAGGACAGGGGGGGCAGATACGCAGTATTTT. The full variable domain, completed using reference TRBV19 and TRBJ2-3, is DGGITQSPKYLFRKEGQNVTLSCEQNLNHDAMYWYRQDPGQGLRLIYYSQIVNDFQKGDIAEGYSVSREKKESFPLTVTSAQKNPTAFYLCASRTGGADTQYFGPGTRLTVL.

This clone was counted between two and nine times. Written as DNA, the CDR3 is TGTGCCACCAGTGACAGGGGGGCGACAGATACGCAGTATTTT. Protein sequence: CATSDRGATDTQYF. This sequence joins TRBV24-1 and TRBJ2-3, with D perhaps TRBD1 (7 bases). Germline V gene lookup returns CDR1 KGHDR and CDR2 SFDVKD. The germline V and J ends were trimmed by 4 bases and 3 bases, with 10 bases remaining between them. CDR3 length: 14 residues.

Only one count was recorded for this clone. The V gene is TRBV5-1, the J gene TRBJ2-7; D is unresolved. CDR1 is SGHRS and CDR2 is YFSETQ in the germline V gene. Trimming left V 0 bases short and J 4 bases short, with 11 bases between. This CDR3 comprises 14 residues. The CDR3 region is CASSLVSPNYEQYF. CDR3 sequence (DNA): TGCGCCAGCAGCTTGGTGTCTCCTAATTACGAGCAGTACTTC.

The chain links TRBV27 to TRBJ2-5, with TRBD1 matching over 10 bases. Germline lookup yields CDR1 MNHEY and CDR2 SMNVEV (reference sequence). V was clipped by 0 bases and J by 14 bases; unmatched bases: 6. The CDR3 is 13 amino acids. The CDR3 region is CASSLSTGDRGYF. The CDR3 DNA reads TGTGCCAGCAGTTTATCGACAGGGGACAGGGGATACTTC.

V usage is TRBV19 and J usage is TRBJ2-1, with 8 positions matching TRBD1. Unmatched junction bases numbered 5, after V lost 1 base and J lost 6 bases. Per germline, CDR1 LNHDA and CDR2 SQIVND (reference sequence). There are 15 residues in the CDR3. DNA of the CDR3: TGTGCCAGTAGTATAGCTAGGACAGGGACCAATGAGCAGTTCTTC. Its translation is CASSIARTGTNEQFF. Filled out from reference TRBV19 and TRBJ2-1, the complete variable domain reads DGGITQSPKYLFRKEGQNVTLSCEQNLNHDAMYWYRQDPGQGLRLIYYSQIVNDFQKGDIAEGYSVSREKKESFPLTVTSAQKNPTAFYLCASSIARTGTNEQFFGPGTRLTVL.

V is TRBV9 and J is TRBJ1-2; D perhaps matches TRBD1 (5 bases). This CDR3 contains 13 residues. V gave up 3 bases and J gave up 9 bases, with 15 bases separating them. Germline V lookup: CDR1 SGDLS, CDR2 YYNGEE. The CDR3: CASSEPFRTSYTF. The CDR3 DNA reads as TGTGCCAGCAGCGAGCCCTTCAGGACAAGCTACACCTTC.

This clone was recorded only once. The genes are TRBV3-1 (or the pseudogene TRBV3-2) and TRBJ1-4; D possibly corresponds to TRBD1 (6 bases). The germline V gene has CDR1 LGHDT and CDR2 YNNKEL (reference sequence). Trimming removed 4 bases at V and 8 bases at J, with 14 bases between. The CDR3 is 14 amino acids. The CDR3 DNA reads TGTGCCAGCAGCCGAGGACAGAATGGCGAAAAACTGTTTTTT. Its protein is CASSRGQNGEKLFF.

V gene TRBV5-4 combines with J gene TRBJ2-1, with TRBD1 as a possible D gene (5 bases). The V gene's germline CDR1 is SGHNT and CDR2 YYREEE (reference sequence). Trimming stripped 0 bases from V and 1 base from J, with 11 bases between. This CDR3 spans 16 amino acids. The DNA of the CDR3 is TGTGCCAGCAGCTTGGTAGACACAGGATCCTACAATGAGCAGTTCTTC. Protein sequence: CASSLVDTGSYNEQFF.

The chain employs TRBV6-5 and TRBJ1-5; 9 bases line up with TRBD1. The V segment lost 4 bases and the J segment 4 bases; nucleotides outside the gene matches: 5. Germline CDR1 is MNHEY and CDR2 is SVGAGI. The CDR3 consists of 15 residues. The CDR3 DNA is TGTGCCAGCAGTTCCGGGACAGGGAGAAATCAGCCCCAGCATTTT. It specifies CASSSGTGRNQPQHF.

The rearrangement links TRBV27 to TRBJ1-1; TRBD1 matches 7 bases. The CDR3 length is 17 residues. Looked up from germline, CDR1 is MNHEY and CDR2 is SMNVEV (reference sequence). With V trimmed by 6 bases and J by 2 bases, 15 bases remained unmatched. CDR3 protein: CASSPRSAGGLNTEAFF. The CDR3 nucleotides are TGTGCCAGCAGCCCCCGGTCGGCAGGGGGTTTAAACACTGAAGCTTTCTTT.

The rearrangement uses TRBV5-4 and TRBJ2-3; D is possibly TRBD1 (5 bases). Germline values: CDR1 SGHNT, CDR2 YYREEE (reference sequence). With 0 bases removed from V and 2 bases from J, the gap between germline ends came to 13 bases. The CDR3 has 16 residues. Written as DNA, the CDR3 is TGTGCCAGCAGCTTGGCAGGGTTCAAATCCACAGATACGCAGTATTTT. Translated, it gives CASSLAGFKSTDTQYF.

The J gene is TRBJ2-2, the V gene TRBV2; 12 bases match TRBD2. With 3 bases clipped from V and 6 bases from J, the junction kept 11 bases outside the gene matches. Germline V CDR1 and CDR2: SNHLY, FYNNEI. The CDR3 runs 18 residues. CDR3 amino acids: CASSDQGRTSGTPGELFF. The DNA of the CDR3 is TGTGCCAGCAGTGACCAAGGAAGGACTAGCGGGACTCCCGGGGAGCTGTTTTTT.

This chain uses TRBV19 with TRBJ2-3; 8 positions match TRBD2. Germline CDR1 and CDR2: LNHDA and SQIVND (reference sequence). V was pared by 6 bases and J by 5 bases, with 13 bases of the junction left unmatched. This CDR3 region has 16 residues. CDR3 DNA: TGTGCCAGTAGCCCCCGACGGGGGGGAGAAAGAGATACGCAGTATTTT. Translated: CASSPRRGGERDTQYF.

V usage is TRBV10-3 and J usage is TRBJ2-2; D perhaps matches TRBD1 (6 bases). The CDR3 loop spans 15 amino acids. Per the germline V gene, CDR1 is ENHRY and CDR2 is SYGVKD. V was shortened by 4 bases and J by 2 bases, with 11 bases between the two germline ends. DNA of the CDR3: TGTGCCATCAGTGGGGTAGGGGGTAACACCGGGGAGCTGTTTTTT. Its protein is CAISGVGGNTGELFF.